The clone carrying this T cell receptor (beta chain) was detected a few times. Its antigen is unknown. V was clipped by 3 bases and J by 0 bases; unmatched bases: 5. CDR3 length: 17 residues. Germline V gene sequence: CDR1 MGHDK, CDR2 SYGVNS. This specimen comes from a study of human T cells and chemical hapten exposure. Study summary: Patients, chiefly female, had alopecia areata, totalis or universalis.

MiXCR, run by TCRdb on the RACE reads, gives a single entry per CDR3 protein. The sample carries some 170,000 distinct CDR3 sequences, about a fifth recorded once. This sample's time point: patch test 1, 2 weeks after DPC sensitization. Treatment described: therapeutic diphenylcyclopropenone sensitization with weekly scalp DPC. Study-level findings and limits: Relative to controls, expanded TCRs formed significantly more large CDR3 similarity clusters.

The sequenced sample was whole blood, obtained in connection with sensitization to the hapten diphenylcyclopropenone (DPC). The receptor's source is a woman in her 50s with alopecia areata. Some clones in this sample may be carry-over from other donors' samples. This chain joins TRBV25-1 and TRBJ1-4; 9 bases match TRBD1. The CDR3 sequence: CASSDGQGWATNEKLFF. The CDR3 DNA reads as TGTGCCAGCAGTGACGGACAGGGGTGGGCAACTAATGAAAAACTGTTTTTT. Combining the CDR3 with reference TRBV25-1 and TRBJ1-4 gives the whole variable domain EADIYQTPRYLVIGTGKKITLECSQTMGHDKMYWYQQDPGMELHLIHYSYGVNSTEKGDLSSESTVSRIRTEHFPLTLESARPSHTSQYLCASSDGQGWATNEKLFFGSGTQLSVL.